This T cell receptor (beta chain) was found in a study of cytomegalovirus exposure and HLA in healthy donors. Study summary: The same platform was used for the 100 to 150 validation repertoires and the roughly 640 first-cohort repertoires, a later analysis reported.

Germline assignment: CDR1 LGHNT and CDR2 FRNRAP. V was pared by 1 base and J by 4 bases, with 5 bases of the junction left unmatched. This CDR3 is built from 16 residues. The repertoire was sequenced with immunoSEQ multiplex PCR; TCRdb's copy has only in-frame clones and lacks some. The data show approximately 71,000 clones, around 93% seen once. This receptor was obtained from a young woman in good health and CMV-seronegative. The sequenced sample was PBMCs. The genes are TRBV12-5 and TRBJ2-2; TRBD1 aligns across 8 bases. CDR3 bases: TGTGCTAGTGGTTTGGACAGGGGGACCGGCACCGGGGAGCTGTTTTTT. Its protein is CASGLDRGTGTGELFF. The variable domain in full, completed from reference TRBV12-5 and TRBJ2-2, reads DARVTQTPRHKVTEMGQEVTMRCQPILGHNTVFWYRQTMMQGLELLAYFRNRAPLDDSGMPKDRFSAEMPDATLATLKIQPSEPRDSAVYFCASGLDRGTGTGELFFGEGSRLTVL.